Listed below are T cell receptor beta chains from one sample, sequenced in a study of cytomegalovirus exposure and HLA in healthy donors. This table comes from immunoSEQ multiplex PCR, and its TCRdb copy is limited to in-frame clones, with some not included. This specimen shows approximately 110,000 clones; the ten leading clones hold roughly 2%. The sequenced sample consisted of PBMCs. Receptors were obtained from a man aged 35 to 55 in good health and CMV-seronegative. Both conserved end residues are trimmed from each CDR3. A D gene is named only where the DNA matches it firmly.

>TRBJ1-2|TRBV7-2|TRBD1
ASSLTGGAYGYT
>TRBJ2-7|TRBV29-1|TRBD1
SVSSTGVYEQY
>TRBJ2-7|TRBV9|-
ASSPRWAGREQY
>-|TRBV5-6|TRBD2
ASSLRTSGSLGSYEQY
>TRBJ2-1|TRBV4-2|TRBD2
ASKEGTSGNNEQF
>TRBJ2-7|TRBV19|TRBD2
ASSREDTFYEQY
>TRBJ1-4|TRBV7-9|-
ASSSTFDRRLF
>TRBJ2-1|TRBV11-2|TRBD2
ASSYSMSGGYEQF
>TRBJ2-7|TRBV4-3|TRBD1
ASSRGQGPYEQY
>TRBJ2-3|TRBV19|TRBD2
ASSQLAGFSDTQY
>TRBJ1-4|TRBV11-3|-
ASSGTNEKLF
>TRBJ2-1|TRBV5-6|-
ASRMWAANNEQF
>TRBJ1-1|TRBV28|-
ASSFGGASTEAF
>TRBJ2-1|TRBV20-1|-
SAHYNEQF
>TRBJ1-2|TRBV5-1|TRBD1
ASSSGDRDGYT
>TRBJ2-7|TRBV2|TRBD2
ASNPGLAGGEQY
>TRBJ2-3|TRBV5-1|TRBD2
ASSPTSGIGTDTQY
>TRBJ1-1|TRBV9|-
ASSAQVGQKAF
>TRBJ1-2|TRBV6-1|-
ASEGTPVLYGYT
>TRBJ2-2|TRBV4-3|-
ASSQVGQVSTGELF
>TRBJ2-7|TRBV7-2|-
ASSLSSYEQY
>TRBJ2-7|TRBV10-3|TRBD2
AITSGISIYEQY
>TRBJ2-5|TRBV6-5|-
ASSRGRGWGETQY
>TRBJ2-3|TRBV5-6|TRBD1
ASRSGQATDTQY
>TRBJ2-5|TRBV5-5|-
ASSRNVGAEETQY
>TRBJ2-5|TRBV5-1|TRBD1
ASSPTTGGAVTQY
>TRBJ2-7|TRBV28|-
ASSFLLNYEQY
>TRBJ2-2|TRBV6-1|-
ASRGGGLGGELF
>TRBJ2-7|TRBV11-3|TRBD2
ASSFSGPTYEQY
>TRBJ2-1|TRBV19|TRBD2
ASSIVAGVEQF
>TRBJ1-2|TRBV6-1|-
ASTRGDLGDYGYT
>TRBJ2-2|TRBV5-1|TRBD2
ASSLVLAANTGELF
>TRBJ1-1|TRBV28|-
ASSLREFKTEAF
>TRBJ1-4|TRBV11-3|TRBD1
ASSPDRVNEKLF
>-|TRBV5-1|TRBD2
ASSLLGLDDEQY
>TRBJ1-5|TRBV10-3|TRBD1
AISEGQGDQPQH
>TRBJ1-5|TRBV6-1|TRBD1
ASSRTGIGQPQH
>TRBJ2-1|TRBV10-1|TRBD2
ASRTGTSGTDEQF
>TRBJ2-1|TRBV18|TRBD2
ASSALAGTNEQF
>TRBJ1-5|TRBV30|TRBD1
AWSPGQWNQPQH
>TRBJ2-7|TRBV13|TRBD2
ASSLGGLEQY
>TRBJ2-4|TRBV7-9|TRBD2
ASSGGLALAKNIQY
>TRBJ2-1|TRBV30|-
AWSVGPGTYNEQF
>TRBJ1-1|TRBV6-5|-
ASIRWGGGGTEAF
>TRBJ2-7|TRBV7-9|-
ASSRPSQGYYEQY
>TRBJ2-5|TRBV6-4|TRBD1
ASSLQGVVGETQY
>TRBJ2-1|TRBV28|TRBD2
AILNGASGSRGVNEQF
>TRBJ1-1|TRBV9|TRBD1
ASSPWDSLNTEAF
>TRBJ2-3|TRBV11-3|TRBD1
ASSQLMPGQPTDTQY
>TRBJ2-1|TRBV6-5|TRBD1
ASAAGQGRVNEQF
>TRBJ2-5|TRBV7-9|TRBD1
ASSPPPGTGQETQY
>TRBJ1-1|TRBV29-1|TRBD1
SVGQGRKDTEAF
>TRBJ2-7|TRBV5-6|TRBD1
ASSYRDSPYEQY